The T cell receptor (beta chain) described here comes from a study of neoadjuvant anti-PD-1 for oral cavity cancer. Study-wide context: Non-progressing patients received a fourth nivolumab dose near day 43, then surgery on days 50-56. Notes on the study in general: Only a few patients per response group were TCR-analyzed; validation needed.

Turning to this clone: What it recognizes is unknown.

The patients had HPV-negative, locally advanced oral cavity squamous cell carcinoma. Six replicates per PBMC sample, mostly from 480 ng of genomic DNA. Assay: immunoSEQ multiplex PCR; the TCRdb copy retains only in-frame clones and omits some. The sample includes 12,000 to 15,000 clones, roughly 70% of them seen just once. This specimen was PBMCs, taken before nivolumab (anti-PD-1) treatment. The receptor was isolated from a person between 40 and 79 years old with oral cavity squamous cell carcinoma.

The CDR3 reads CASRETSGLSYEQYF. Written as DNA, the CDR3 is TGTGCCAGTAGAGAGACTAGCGGCTTATCCTACGAGCAGTACTTC. The V and J genes are TRBV19 and TRBJ2-7, with TRBD2 matching over 9 bases. CDR1 LNHDA and CDR2 SQIVND come from the germline V gene (reference sequence). The junction had 7 bases not matched to a gene; V was cut back by 6 bases and J by 1 base. This CDR3 comprises 15 residues.